This TCR beta chain emerged from a study of vaccination and CD4 T cells after COVID-19. Study-wide results and limits: The researchers studied relatively few convalescent patients and omitted early post-infection timepoints.

Sequenced with the Oncomine TCR Beta short-read assay was DNA taken from cultured CD4+ T cells. TCRdb itself ran the PCR reads through MiXCR, one entry per CDR3 protein. The sample has nearly 15,000 distinct CDR3 sequences; about 55% are singletons. V was cut by 4 bases and J by 4 bases, with 13 bases left in between. Germline CDR1 is SEHNR and CDR2 is FQNEAQ (reference sequence). This CDR3 region has 14 residues. The treatment is: roughly ten-day PBMC culture with coronavirus spike peptide pools or control peptides (ViraFEST assay). In this cohort, PCR tests turned positive between March and December 2020, predating US Alpha, Beta and Delta variants. As to this clonotype: Antigen specificity is unknown.

This TCR was sampled from a human donor who had recovered from COVID-19. V usage is TRBV7-9 and J usage is TRBJ2-5; a possible D gene is TRBD1 (5 bases). The specimen comprised CD4+ T cells from blood, cultured in vitro, sampled before SARS-CoV-2 vaccination. CDR3 sequence reads: CASSSLGALETQYF. CDR3 DNA: TGTGCCAGCAGCTCCCTTGGGGCGCTAGAGACCCAGTACTTC.